The 12 T cell receptor beta chains in this list originate from one sample, sequenced in a study of cytomegalovirus exposure and HLA in healthy donors (dated by TCRdb to about 2017). Library preparation used the immunoSEQ multiplex PCR assay. A mixture of 60 forward primers for TCR Vbeta segments and 13 reverse primers for TCR Jbeta segments was used in the multiplex PCR. In its TCRdb copy, this immuneACCESS table keeps in-frame sequences only and misses some clones. Where compared with another copy, unresolved V genes explain less than half of these, and the others have no known cause. The sample records about 220,000 clones, about 70% of which are singletons. The ten most abundant clones make up 1.8% of the sample. The sequenced sample consisted of PBMCs. The receptors here all came from a woman aged 30 to 39 in good health and CMV-seronegative.

The chain carries TRBV6-5 and TRBJ2-1; possibly TRBD1 for D (6 bases). The CDR3 contains 12 residues. V lost 10 bases and J lost 7, with 14 bases in between. Germline-derived CDR1 and CDR2 are MNHEY and SVGAGI. The CDR3 loop is CATWTALNEQFF. CDR3 coding DNA: TGTGCCACCTGGACAGCGCTGAATGAGCAGTTCTTC.

The chain links TRBV11-2 to TRBJ2-5; 8 nucleotides line up with TRBD2. The closer fit of TRBJ2-7 to the DNA end suggests the J call may be wrong. Germline CDR1 and CDR2: SGHAT and FQNNGV. The CDR3 totals 15 residues. Here the CDR3 reads CASSPGTRVVGEQYF. The CDR3 DNA reads TGTGCCAGCAGCCCGGGGACTAGGGTCGTTGGCGAGCAGTACTTC.

V gene TRBV7-6 combines with J gene TRBJ2-3, with D unclear. The germline V gene has CDR1 SGHVS and CDR2 FNYEAQ. The CDR3 consists of 15 residues. Trimming left V 3 bases short and J 0 bases short, with 10 bases between. CDR3 nucleotides: TGTGCCAGCAGCTTTAGTTATTCCAGCACAGATACGCAGTATTTT. It encodes CASSFSYSSTDTQYF. Full variable domain (missing parts from reference TRBV7-6 and TRBJ2-3): GAGVSQSPRYKVTKRGQDVALRCDPISGHVSLYWYRQALGQGPEFLTYFNYEAQQDKSGLPNDRFSAERPEGSISTLTIQRTEQRDSAMYRCASSFSYSSTDTQYFGPGTRLTVL.

The rearrangement links TRBV9 to TRBJ2-7; 8 nucleotides align to TRBD2. The germline V gene has CDR1 SGDLS and CDR2 YYNGEE. CDR3 size: 14 residues. V shed 3 bases, J shed 7 bases, and the junction held 9 bases outside the gene matches. In nucleotides, the CDR3 is TGTGCCAGCAGCGCGGGGGGGACTACCGAGGAGCAGTACTTC. It encodes CASSAGGTTEEQYF.

CDR3 nucleotides: TGTGCCAGCAGTTTAGCGGGAGGACGAAGCACAGATACGCAGTATTTT. It specifies CASSLAGGRSTDTQYF. The chain couples TRBV6-5 to TRBJ2-3; 10 bases map to TRBD2. The CDR3 runs 16 residues. The germline CDR1 and CDR2 sequences are MNHEY and SVGAGI. With 4 bases clipped from V and 0 bases from J, the junction kept 4 bases outside the gene matches.

The genes are TRBV7-2 and TRBJ1-2; D gene ambiguous. The CDR3 is made up of 14 amino acids. Germline V gene sequence: CDR1 SGHTA, CDR2 FQGNSA. Between the trimmed V and J ends, which lost 0 bases and 7 bases, there was a span of 12 bases. CDR3 DNA: TGTGCCAGCAGCTTAGCGCTAACAGCGGGTGGCTACACCTTC. Protein sequence: CASSLALTAGGYTF.

CDR3 sequence reads: CASSRGEDPRGGYTF. The CDR3 DNA sequence: TGTGCCAGCAGCCGAGGAGAGGATCCCAGGGGGGGCTACACCTTC. This chain uses TRBV6-5 with TRBJ1-2, with 7 positions matching TRBD1. Germline CDR1 and CDR2: MNHEY and SVGAGI. V was pared by 6 bases and J by 8 bases, with 15 bases of the junction left unmatched. This CDR3 spans 15 amino acids.

In the case of this clone: Other DNA variants within this sample encode the same CDR3. The V call is TRBV27, the J call TRBJ1-1; D is uncertain. CDR3 length: 13 amino acids. CDR1 and CDR2 from the germline V gene are MNHEY and SMNVEV (reference sequence). Deletions cut 3 bases from V and 8 bases from J, with 13 bases between. The CDR3 coding sequence is TGTGCCAGCAGTTTGCGCGGCGGCCACGAAGCTTTCTTT. Encoded protein: CASSLRGGHEAFF.

V gene TRBV19 combines with J gene TRBJ1-2; D is possibly TRBD1 (6 bases). Trimming took off 0 bases at V and 2 bases at J, with 7 bases between the two ends. Germline V CDR1 and CDR2: LNHDA, SQIVND (reference sequence). The CDR3 is 14 amino acids. The CDR3 DNA is TGTGCCAGTAGTATAGATCAGGGGAACTATGGCTACACCTTC. Encoded protein: CASSIDQGNYGYTF.

The chain is built from TRBV7-3 and TRBJ1-5; the match to TRBD1 covers 9 bases. The V and J ends lost 2 bases and 5 bases, in that order; junction bases with no gene match: 10. Per the germline V gene, CDR1 is SGHTA and CDR2 is FQGTGA. The CDR3 is 17 residues long. The CDR3 is CASSLRPAGQGYQPQHF. Written as DNA, the CDR3 is TGTGCCAGCAGCTTACGCCCTGCGGGACAGGGTTATCAGCCCCAGCATTTT.

In its sample, this clone was seen a few times. The chain combines TRBV27 with TRBJ1-1, with 7 bases lining up with TRBD1. V gave up 6 bases and J gave up 0 bases; unmatched junction bases: 4. The CDR3 length is 14 residues. CDR1 is MNHEY, CDR2 SMNVEV, per germline (reference sequence). The CDR3 is CASSRGTVNTEAFF. As DNA, the CDR3 is TGTGCCAGCAGCCGAGGGACAGTGAACACTGAAGCTTTCTTT.

V and J are TRBV30 and TRBJ1-1; D gene ambiguous. The CDR3 sequence is 15 residues long. Germline CDR1 and CDR2: GTSNPN and SVGIG (reference sequence). Trimming pared 0 bases from V and 4 bases from J, leaving 15 bases between. This chain's CDR3 is CAWSVLRGIGTEAFF. DNA for the CDR3: TGTGCCTGGAGTGTACTGAGAGGGATTGGCACTGAAGCTTTCTTT.